The clone carrying this T cell receptor beta chain was counted a few times. Its matching antigen is unknown. The PCR made use of 60 Vbeta and 13 Jbeta primers. In the authors' workflow: Unique TCR beta chains totaled some 80 million in a later count, with approximately 11 million of them shared. The assay was immunoSEQ multiplex PCR, and TCRdb's table has in-frame clones only and misses some. Clone size and the V and J calls come from that table; the DNA yielded D and trimming. Among fewer than 150,000 clones listed, roughly 70% were seen once. The data belong to a study of cytomegalovirus exposure and HLA in healthy donors. Study-level results: Most of the CMV-associated TCR beta chains (in a later analysis) appeared to be HLA-restricted. Per published accounts, TCR beta sequences correctly predicted the HLA-A and HLA-B alleles of most subjects.

Trimming left V 4 bases short and J 1 base short, with 16 bases between. Germline CDR1 is LGHNA and CDR2 is YSLEER. The CDR3 consists of 17 residues. V is TRBV4-3 and J is TRBJ2-2; D gene ambiguous. The TCR sequence derives from a man in his forties in good health and CMV-seronegative. Input material: PBMCs. The CDR3 region is CASSPWLSGENTGELFF. The CDR3 coding sequence is TGCGCCAGCAGCCCATGGCTCTCCGGAGAGAACACCGGGGAGCTGTTTTTT.